One and the same sample provided the 26 T cell receptor beta chains below, sequenced in a study of blood T cells in healthy people across ages. Through a sample-barcoded 5' primer and a J-beta primer mix, a second PCR was run for roughly 6 to 11 cycles. Using its own MiXCR run on the 5' RACE reads, TCRdb lists one record per CDR3 protein. Of approximately 810,000 distinct CDR3 sequences in the sample, 29% were seen once. Sequenced: blood. The origin of the receptors is a woman older than 75 in good health.

For this clonotype: Given a much more abundant clone one base away, this may be a read error. The chain is built from TRBV20-1 and TRBJ2-4; 8 nucleotides agree with TRBD2. The CDR3 is 14 amino acids. J lost 13 bases, V lost 1 base, and 12 bases had no gene match. CDR1 is DFQATT and CDR2 is SNEGSKA in the germline V gene (reference sequence). The CDR3 is CSARGSGGSYVQYF. The CDR3 DNA follows: TGCAGTGCTAGAGGAAGCGGGGGTAGCTACGTGCAGTACTTC.

This chain uses TRBV18 with TRBJ2-5, with 11 nucleotides matching TRBD2. The last part of the DNA fits TRBJ2-7 better; the J call may be wrong. The CDR3 loop spans 16 amino acids. Germline CDR1 KGHSH, CDR2 LQKENI. Written as DNA, the CDR3 is TGTGCCAGCTCACCACGTATAGCGGGGGGGCCCCACGAGCAGTACTTC. Translation: CASSPRIAGGPHEQYF.

V is TRBV7-2 and J is TRBJ2-2; 11 nucleotides match TRBD2. Germline V gene sequence: CDR1 SGHTA, CDR2 FQGNSA. Trimming cost V 5 bases and J 5 bases; bases outside gene matches: 10. The CDR3 covers 17 residues. The CDR3 sequence: CASSLRLAGRLTGELFF. The CDR3 bases are TGTGCCAGCAGCCTCCGACTAGCGGGGAGGCTAACCGGGGAGCTGTTTTTT.

Concerning this clonotype itself: This may arise from a read error, as a much more abundant clone is one base away. The gene calls are TRBV6-2 or TRBV6-3 and TRBJ2-4; 8 bases line up with TRBD1. TRBJ2-7 matches the DNA end more closely, so the J call is doubtful. The CDR3 sequence is 14 residues long. Germline-derived CDR1 and CDR2 are MNHEY and SVGEGT. CDR3 amino acids: CASRRTGTWLEQYF. The DNA of the CDR3 is TGTGCCAGCAGGAGGACAGGGACATGGCTCGAGCAGTACTTC.

The V and J genes are TRBV30 and TRBJ1-4; D is ambiguous. Germline V gene data show CDR1 as GTSNPN and CDR2 as SVGIG (reference sequence). This CDR3 is 13 amino acids long. V was trimmed by 0 bases and J by 5 bases, leaving 7 bases between them. The CDR3 reads CAWSVGRNEKLFF. The CDR3, as DNA: TGTGCCTGGAGTGTTGGCAGGAATGAAAAACTGTTTTTT. The whole variable domain, remainder taken from reference TRBV30 and TRBJ1-4, is SQTIHQWPATLVQPVGSPLSLECTVEGTSNPNLYWYRQAAGRGLQLLFYSVGIGQISSEVPQNLSASRPQDRQFILSSKKLLLSDSGFYLCAWSVGRNEKLFFGSGTQLSVL.

The table lists this clonotype with a few counts. CDR3: CATSRGGGQASSYEQYF. DNA of the CDR3: TGTGCCACCAGCAGAGGGGGGGGCCAAGCTAGCTCCTACGAGCAGTACTTC. The rearrangement links TRBV15 to TRBJ2-7, with TRBD2 as a possible D gene (7 bases). The germline V and J ends were trimmed by 1 base and 0 bases, with 16 bases remaining between them. CDR1 and CDR2 (germline): LNHNV, YYDKDF (reference sequence). The length of the CDR3 is 17 residues.

The chain uses TRBV15 and TRBJ1-4; D is unclear. CDR3 length equals 14 residues. With 1 base removed from V and 7 bases from J, the gap between germline ends came to 10 bases. Germline V gene data show CDR1 as LNHNV and CDR2 as YYDKDF (reference sequence). The CDR3 DNA follows: TGTGCCACCAGCAGAGGTCGGGCACCTGAAAAACTGTTTTTT. This encodes CATSRGRAPEKLFF.

This clonotype was seen a handful of times. This could be a read error, since a much larger clone is one nucleotide away. V is TRBV20-1 and J is TRBJ2-7, with 8 bases aligning to TRBD1. The CDR3 covers 12 residues. Germline CDR1 DFQATT, CDR2 SNEGSKA (reference sequence). Losses at the gene ends were 6 bases for V and 7 bases for J; bases not matched to a gene: 8. Written as DNA, the CDR3 is TGCAGTGCCGACAGGGGTTCGGATGAGCAGTACTTC. Its translation is CSADRGSDEQYF.

In its sample, this clonotype was seen many times. J is TRBJ2-1 and V is TRBV29-1, with 7 bases aligning to TRBD1. This CDR3 region has 13 residues. Trimming cost V 7 bases and J 9 bases; bases outside gene matches: 12. Germline V lookup: CDR1 SQVTM, CDR2 ANQGSEA. CDR3 in DNA: TGCAGCGGACGATACCAGACAGGGATTGAGCAGTTCTTC. This encodes CSGRYQTGIEQFF.

This clonotype was counted between two and nine times. This may arise from a read error, as a much more abundant clone is one base away. This chain links TRBV7-2 with TRBJ1-2; 9 bases are shared with TRBD1. Germline V lookup: CDR1 SGHTA, CDR2 FQGNSA. With V trimmed by 5 bases and J by 7 bases, 5 bases remained unmatched. The CDR3 is 13 amino acids. This chain's CDR3 is CASSRDRDSGYTF. The CDR3 DNA reads TGTGCCAGCAGCCGGGACAGGGACTCTGGCTACACCTTC.

This clonotype was detected many times. The chain recombines TRBV7-2 with TRBJ2-3; 8 nucleotides match TRBD1. This CDR3 is 18 amino acids long. The ends lost 5 bases at V and 1 base at J; junction bases unmatched: 14. Germline-derived CDR1 and CDR2 are SGHTA and FQGNSA. The CDR3 DNA reads as TGTGCCAGCAGCCGGCAGGCAGGGGGCCCCTCTGGCACAGATACGCAGTATTTT. This gives the protein CASSRQAGGPSGTDTQYF.

This clonotype was observed at least ten times. The chain has TRBV7-9 and TRBJ2-7; TRBD1 aligns across 9 bases. Germline V gene lookup returns CDR1 SEHNR and CDR2 FQNEAQ (reference sequence). J lost 3 bases, V lost 4 bases, and 13 bases had no gene match. The CDR3 has 17 residues. The CDR3 sequence is CASSWRPSRQGVYEQYF. In DNA form, the CDR3 reads TGTGCCAGCAGCTGGCGCCCCTCCAGACAGGGGGTCTACGAGCAGTACTTC.

This clonotype was recorded a few times. This may be a read error, as it is one base from a much larger clone. This chain joins TRBV6-5 and TRBJ2-1, with a tentative D call TRBD2 (7 bases). CDR3 length: 14 residues. V lost 0 bases to trimming and J lost 8 bases, with 11 bases between them. Germline CDR1 reads MNHEY; CDR2 reads SVGAGI. The CDR3 nucleotides read TGTGCCAGCAGTTACTCGAGGGGGGGGGATGAGCAGTTCTTC. Translated: CASSYSRGGDEQFF.

This clonotype was counted many times. The rearrangement joins TRBV7-8 to TRBJ2-7; no reliable D call. Germline-derived CDR1 and CDR2 are SGHVS and FQNEAQ. There are 13 residues in the CDR3. Trimming pared 5 bases from V and 3 bases from J, leaving 11 bases between. In DNA, the CDR3 is TGTGCCAGCAGCATCGGACGGATCTACGAGCAGTACTTC. This encodes CASSIGRIYEQYF.

This clonotype was found a few times. CDR3 in amino acids: CSARIREQYF. The CDR3 nucleotides are TGCAGTGCTAGAATACGAGAGCAGTACTTC. This chain uses TRBV20-1 with TRBJ2-5, with no clear D. The length of the CDR3 is 10 residues. Germline V gives CDR1 DFQATT, CDR2 SNEGSKA (reference sequence). Trimming removed 2 bases at V and 11 bases at J, with 9 bases between.

This clonotype was detected ten times or more. The rearrangement joins TRBV5-1 to TRBJ2-1, with 13 bases identical to TRBD2. V lost 2 bases to trimming and J lost 8 bases; unmatched junction nucleotides: 4. The CDR3 length is 15 residues. The germline V gene encodes CDR1 SGHRS and CDR2 YFSETQ. CDR3 sequence: CASSLLAGGIDEQFF. The CDR3 nucleotides read TGCGCCAGCAGCTTACTAGCGGGGGGGATAGATGAGCAGTTCTTC. Together with reference TRBV5-1 and TRBJ2-1, the CDR3 gives the full variable domain: KAGVTQTPRYLIKTRGQQVTLSCSPISGHRSVSWYQQTPGQGLQFLFEYFSETQRNKGNFPGRFSGRQFSNSRSEMNVSTLELGDSALYLCASSLLAGGIDEQFFGPGTRLTVL.

The chain has TRBV11-3 and TRBJ2-5; 10 bases fit TRBD1. The germline CDR1 and CDR2 sequences are SGHNT and YENEEA. The CDR3 totals 15 residues. V lost 5 bases and J lost 4; bases outside the gene matches: 7. The DNA of the CDR3 is TGTGCCAGCAGCCCCAGGGACAGGGGAGCAGAGACCCAGTACTTC. As protein: CASSPRDRGAETQYF.

This clonotype has just a few counts. The rearrangement links TRBV6-2 or TRBV6-3 to TRBJ1-1, with D unresolved. The V end was cut by 5 bases, the J end by 0 bases, with 19 bases between. Germline CDR1 MNHEY, CDR2 SVGEGT. The CDR3 is 17 amino acids. In DNA form, the CDR3 reads TGTGCCAGCAGTCCAACCCTTGGAGGAGATATGAACACTGAAGCTTTCTTT. Amino acid sequence: CASSPTLGGDMNTEAFF.

CDR3 sequence reads: CASRQSMSAEQFF. As DNA, the CDR3 is TGCGCCAGTAGGCAGTCGATGAGTGCTGAGCAGTTCTTC. The chain uses TRBV5-1 and TRBJ2-1, with D unresolved. V gave up 8 bases and J gave up 9 bases, with 18 bases separating them. This CDR3 spans 13 amino acids. Germline V CDR1 and CDR2: SGHRS, YFSETQ.

At least ten counts were recorded for this clonotype. This chain uses TRBV5-6 with TRBJ2-1; D ambiguous. The V gene lost 0 bases and the J gene lost 8 bases, with 12 bases spanning the gap. The CDR3 runs 14 residues. Germline CDR1 is SGHDT and CDR2 is YYEEEE. The CDR3 sequence is CASSLAGSTDEQFF. CDR3 nucleotides: TGTGCCAGCAGCTTGGCCGGGTCCACAGATGAGCAGTTCTTC.

The chain has TRBV30 and TRBJ2-7; the D call may be TRBD1 or TRBD2 (6 bases each). Germline assignment: CDR1 GTSNPN and CDR2 SVGIG (reference sequence). This CDR3 is 14 amino acids long. Trimming took off 1 base at V and 3 bases at J, with 13 bases between the two ends. CDR3 region: CAWSEGGPIYEQYF. CDR3 DNA: TGTGCCTGGAGTGAGGGGGGACCCATCTACGAGCAGTACTTC.

CDR3 sequence (DNA): TGTGCCAGCAGCTTAGGCAGGGGGCGAGCGGGGAGGCCAGATACGCAGTATTTT. This sequence encodes CASSLGRGRAGRPDTQYF. The chain links TRBV7-9 to TRBJ2-3; TRBD1 might be the D (8 bases). V was cut by 1 base and J by 4 bases, with 21 bases left in between. CDR3 size: 18 residues. Germline assignment: CDR1 SEHNR and CDR2 FQNEAQ (reference sequence).

The chain carries TRBV12-3 or TRBV12-4 and TRBJ1-3, with 7 bases identical to TRBD1. The CDR3 is 15 amino acids. V was clipped by 2 bases and J by 7 bases; unmatched bases: 8. The DNA of the CDR3 is TGTGCCAGCAGTTTACACAGGGGTTCCAGGAACACCATATATTTT. Protein: CASSLHRGSRNTIYF.

The sample holds a few counts of this clonotype. The chain is built from TRBV6-6 and TRBJ1-5, with D possibly matching TRBD1 (5 bases). The CDR3 consists of 13 residues. CDR1 and CDR2 (germline): MNHNY, SVGAGI (reference sequence). The germline V and J ends were trimmed by 2 bases and 6 bases, with 8 bases remaining between them. CDR3 protein: CASSYERGQPQHF. The CDR3, as DNA: TGTGCCAGCAGTTACGAAAGGGGTCAGCCCCAGCATTTT.

The gene calls are TRBV7-7 and TRBJ2-1; TRBD2 is a possible D gene (6 bases). Germline-derived CDR1 and CDR2 are SSHAT and FNYEAQ (reference sequence). The CDR3 runs to 15 residues. Between the trimmed V and J ends, which lost 0 bases and 13 bases, there was a span of 19 bases. In DNA form, the CDR3 reads TGTGCCAGCAGCTTAGCGGGAGGCCTACAAGAGACCCAGTTCTTC. As protein: CASSLAGGLQETQFF.

Concerning this clonotype: A much larger clone differs from this one at a single base, so this may be a read error. The rearrangement uses TRBV20-1 and TRBJ2-1; D remains ambiguous. This CDR3 has 14 residues. From germline, CDR1 is DFQATT and CDR2 SNEGSKA (reference sequence). The ends were cut back, 2 bases at V and 3 bases at J, with 11 bases in the middle. CDR3 residues: CSARRADDYNEQFF. The CDR3 nucleotides read TGCAGTGCTAGAAGGGCAGATGACTACAATGAGCAGTTCTTC.